A selection of T cell receptor beta chains follows, all from one sample in a study of immune heterogeneity within non-small cell lung tumors. Using its own MiXCR run on the multiplex PCR reads, TCRdb lists one record per CDR3 protein. The sample lists about 1,800 distinct CDR3 sequences; approximately 31% were seen once. Input material: lung tumor tissue. These TCRs come from a man aged 55 to 69 with non-small cell lung cancer. Each CDR3 is given with its conserved first and last residue. The D gene is left open where the match is weak. Part of the rows lack a size; the others show once, few, many or a class for expanded clones.

size,D,J,V,DNA,CDR3
few,-,TRBJ2-5,TRBV20-1,TGCAGTGCCCATGCGGATGGGGAGACCCAGTACTTC,CSAHADGETQYF
medium-sized,TRBD1,TRBJ1-5,TRBV6-1,TGTGCCAGCAGTGAAGGGACAGGGAGAAATCAGCCCCAGCATTTT,CASSEGTGRNQPQHF
-,-,TRBJ2-1,TRBV12-3/TRBV12-4,TGTGCCAGCAGTTCGGGAGCCCTTAACAATGAGCAGTTCTTC,CASSSGALNNEQFF
few,TRBD1,TRBJ1-2,TRBV28,TGTGCCAGCAGATGGAAACAGGGGAATGCTTGCTACACCTTC,CASRWKQGNACYTF
medium-sized,TRBD1,TRBJ2-7,TRBV6-1,TGTGCCAGCAGTCTCGGACAGGACCCCTACGAGCAGTACTTC,CASSLGQDPYEQYF
few,TRBD1,TRBJ2-4,TRBV5-1,TGCGCCACCGACAGGGCTGCCAAAAACATTCAGTACTTC,CATDRAAKNIQYF
few,-,TRBJ2-3,TRBV7-3,TGTGCCAGCAGCTTTAATAGCGCCGATACGCAGTATTTT,CASSFNSADTQYF
few,-,TRBJ2-3,TRBV20-1,TGCAGTGCTAGTCGGCGGGCTGAGACTAGCACAGATACGCAGTATTTT,CSASRRAETSTDTQYF
large,TRBD1,TRBJ1-1,TRBV20-1,TGCAGTGCTAGAGATTGGACAGGGAGGACTGAAGCTTTCTTT,CSARDWTGRTEAFF
-,TRBD1,TRBJ1-2,TRBV5-5,TGTGCCAGCAGTCGGACAGGGGGCGACTATGGCTACACCTTC,CASSRTGGDYGYTF